The clone carrying this T cell receptor beta chain was seen a few times. TCRdb re-derived calls from the 5' RACE reads in MiXCR, one entry per CDR3 protein. This table holds 75,000 to 80,000 distinct CDR3 sequences, around a sixth found once. The data were taken from a study of early T cells in non-severe SARS-CoV-2 infection. Sequencing input: whole blood. The TCR sequence derives from an adult who was a healthcare worker with PCR-confirmed SARS-CoV-2 infection or an uninfected control (not recorded which).

The CDR3 DNA sequence: TGTGCCAGCAGCGTACTGGACAGGGCCTACAATGAGCAGTTCTTC. The encoded protein is CASSVLDRAYNEQFF. The chain recombines TRBV9 with TRBJ2-1, with TRBD1 identical over 8 bases. The junction had 2 bases not matched to a gene; V was cut back by 1 base and J by 2 bases. The CDR3 totals 15 residues. CDR1 and CDR2 from the germline V gene are SGDLS and YYNGEE.